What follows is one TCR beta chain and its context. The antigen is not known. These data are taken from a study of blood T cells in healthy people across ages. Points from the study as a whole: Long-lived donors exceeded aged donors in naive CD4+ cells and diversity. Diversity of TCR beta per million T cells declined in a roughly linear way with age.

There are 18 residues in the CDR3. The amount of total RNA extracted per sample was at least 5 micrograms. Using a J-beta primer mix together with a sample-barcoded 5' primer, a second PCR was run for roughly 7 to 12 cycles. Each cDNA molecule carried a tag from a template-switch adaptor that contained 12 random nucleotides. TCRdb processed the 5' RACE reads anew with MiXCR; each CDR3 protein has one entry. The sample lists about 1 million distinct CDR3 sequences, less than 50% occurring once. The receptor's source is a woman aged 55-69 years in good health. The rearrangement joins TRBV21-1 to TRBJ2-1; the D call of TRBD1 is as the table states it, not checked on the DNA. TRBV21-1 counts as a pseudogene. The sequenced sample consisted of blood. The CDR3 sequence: CASTENVWTGGSYNEQFF. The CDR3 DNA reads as TGTGCCAGCACCGAGAATGTTTGGACGGGGGGGTCCTACAATGAGCAGTTCTTC.